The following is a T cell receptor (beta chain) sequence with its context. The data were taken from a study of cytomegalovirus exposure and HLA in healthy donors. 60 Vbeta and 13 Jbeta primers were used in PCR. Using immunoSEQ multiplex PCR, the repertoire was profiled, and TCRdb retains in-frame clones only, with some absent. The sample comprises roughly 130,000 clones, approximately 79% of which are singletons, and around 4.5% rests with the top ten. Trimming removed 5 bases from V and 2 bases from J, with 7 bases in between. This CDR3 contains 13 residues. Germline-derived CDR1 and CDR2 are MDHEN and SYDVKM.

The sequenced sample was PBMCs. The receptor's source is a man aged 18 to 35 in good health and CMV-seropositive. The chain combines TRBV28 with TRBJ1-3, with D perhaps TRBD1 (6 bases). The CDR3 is CASSRTAGNTIYF. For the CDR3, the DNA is TGTGCCAGCAGTCGGACAGCTGGAAACACCATATATTTT. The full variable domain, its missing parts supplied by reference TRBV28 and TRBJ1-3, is DVKVTQSSRYLVKRTGEKVFLECVQDMDHENMFWYRQDPGLGLRLIYFSYDVKMKEKGDIPEGYSVSREKKERFSLILESASTNQTSMYLCASSRTAGNTIYFGEGSWLTVV.